The 11 T cell receptor beta chains below all came from one sample that was sequenced in a study of blood T cell repertoires in COVID-19. Libraries were prepared by immunoSEQ multiplex PCR; TCRdb keeps only in-frame clonotypes and omits some of them. The data show 53,000 or so clones, over 70% seen once. Sequencing was done on a sample of peripheral blood. These receptors came from a human donor with active or convalescent COVID-19. The donor label of this sample is uncertain.

The rearrangement joins TRBV7-3 to TRBJ1-1; possible D gene TRBD1, 5 bases. CDR1 and CDR2 from the germline V gene are SGHTA and FQGTGA. V dropped 6 bases and J dropped 1 base, with 12 bases sitting between them. This CDR3 has 14 amino acids. The CDR3 is CASREGTGNTEAFF. The CDR3 DNA is TGTGCCAGCAGGGAGGGGACGGGGAACACTGAAGCTTTCTTT. The variable domain in full, completed from reference TRBV7-3 and TRBJ1-1, reads GAGVSQTPSNKVTEKGKYVELRCDPISGHTALYWYRQSLGQGPEFLIYFQGTGAADDSGLPNDRFFAVRPEGSVSTLKIQRTERGDSAVYLCASREGTGNTEAFFGQGTRLTVV.

The rearrangement uses TRBV5-5 and TRBJ2-1, with TRBD1 identical over 9 bases. CDR3 length equals 15 residues. Germline V gene data show CDR1 as SGHKS and CDR2 as YYEKEE (reference sequence). V gave up 4 bases and J gave up 1 base; unmatched junction bases: 3. This CDR3 reads CASSRDRGSYNEQFF. The CDR3 DNA sequence: TGTGCCAGCAGCCGAGACAGGGGGTCCTACAATGAGCAGTTCTTC.

V and J are TRBV6-5 and TRBJ1-6, with no clear D. The CDR3 runs to 13 residues. V gave up 10 bases and J gave up 8 bases, with 15 bases separating them. Germline assignment: CDR1 MNHEY and CDR2 SVGAGI. In nucleotides, the CDR3 is TGTGCCACTGCGCAAACGGCGGATTCACCCCTCCACTTT. This translates into CATAQTADSPLHF.

The chain joins TRBV15 to TRBJ1-4, with 8 nucleotides matching TRBD1. Germline lookup yields CDR1 LNHNV and CDR2 YYDKDF (reference sequence). The ends lost 4 bases at V and 7 bases at J; junction bases unmatched: 11. This CDR3 spans 16 amino acids. In DNA form, the CDR3 reads TGTGCCACCAGCACTCTGACAGGGGTTGGACTTGAAAAACTGTTTTTT. It encodes CATSTLTGVGLEKLFF.

Here the CDR3 DNA reads TGTGCCAGCAGTGAAACAGGAGGGGCGCGGCAGGATTCACCCCTCCACTTT. The encoded protein is CASSETGGARQDSPLHF. This chain links TRBV6-1 with TRBJ1-6, with TRBD1 as a possible D gene (5 bases). V was shortened by 2 bases and J by 8 bases, with 19 bases between the two germline ends. The CDR3 is 17 amino acids. The germline gives CDR1 MNHNS, CDR2 SASEGT.

The chain carries TRBV9 and TRBJ2-1; a possible D gene is TRBD2 (6 bases). In germline, CDR1 is SGDLS, CDR2 YYNGEE. Trimming took off 3 bases at V and 0 bases at J, with 10 bases between the two ends. This CDR3 has 15 amino acids. The CDR3 here is CASSAAGSSYNEQFF. DNA of the CDR3: TGTGCCAGCAGCGCGGCGGGGAGCTCCTACAATGAGCAGTTCTTC.

This chain joins TRBV4-1 and TRBJ1-5, with TRBD1 matching over 8 bases. There are 15 residues in the CDR3. J was trimmed by 6 bases and V by 2 bases; bases with no gene match: 6. CDR1 is MGHRA and CDR2 is YSYEKL in the germline V gene. CDR3: CASSQQGAHGQPQHF. The CDR3 DNA reads TGCGCCAGCAGCCAACAGGGGGCTCATGGTCAGCCCCAGCATTTT.

This clone has just a few counts. The chain employs TRBV2 and TRBJ2-7; D is unresolved. Per germline, CDR1 SNHLY and CDR2 FYNNEI. The CDR3 length is 12 residues. The ends were cut back, 6 bases at V and 0 bases at J, with 6 bases in the middle. CDR3 sequence (DNA): TGTGCCAGCAGGGGCAGCTCCTACGAGCAGTACTTC. Translated: CASRGSSYEQYF.

The V gene is TRBV5-1, the J gene TRBJ2-1; TRBD2 agrees at 12 bases. CDR1 and CDR2 (germline): SGHRS, YFSETQ. Trimming at V came to 1 base and at J to 7 bases, leaving 6 bases not matched to a gene. The CDR3 is made up of 16 amino acids. The CDR3 DNA reads TGCGCCAGCAGCTTGCTAGCGGGAGGGCCGGGTAATGAGCAGTTCTTC. This translates into CASSLLAGGPGNEQFF.

The V and J genes are TRBV28 and TRBJ1-5, with 7 bases aligning to TRBD1. The germline V gene has CDR1 MDHEN and CDR2 SYDVKM. The trim removed 7 bases at V and 4 bases at J, leaving 7 bases unmatched. The CDR3 is made up of 14 amino acids. CDR3 protein: CASTPTGQNQPQHF. In DNA, the CDR3 is TGTGCCAGCACCCCTACGGGACAGAATCAGCCCCAGCATTTT.

The chain is built from TRBV6-2 or TRBV6-3 and TRBJ2-7; D remains unclear. Germline V CDR1 and CDR2: MNHEY, SVGEGT. V was pared by 2 bases and J by 7 bases, with 12 bases between. CDR3 length equals 13 residues. The CDR3 reads CASSYADAREQYF. CDR3 DNA sequence: TGTGCCAGCAGTTACGCCGATGCCAGGGAGCAGTACTTC.